This paragraph reports one T cell receptor (beta chain). Its target is not known. The PCR had 60 Vbeta and 13 Jbeta primers. The method was immunoSEQ multiplex PCR; TCRdb's version includes in-frame clones alone and lacks a portion of them. The sample holds around 100,000 clones, approximately 80% seen once. There were likely unrecorded immune exposures, though donors were nominally healthy when sampled. Trimming left V 10 bases short and J 4 bases short, with 14 bases between. The germline V gene encodes CDR1 SEHNR and CDR2 FQNEAQ (reference sequence). The CDR3 runs to 12 residues. These data come from a study of cytomegalovirus exposure and HLA in healthy donors. Background on the study: In terms of ancestry, the Caucasian-associated cluster contained 75% to 90% of the 300 to 400 genotyped donors. Study results and caveats: TCR beta sequences reportedly predicted most subjects' HLA-A and HLA-B alleles accurately.

This clonotype was sampled from a male donor in good health and CMV-seropositive. V usage is TRBV7-9 and J usage is TRBJ2-7; possible D gene TRBD2, 5 bases. Specimen: PBMCs. The CDR3 sequence: CAIGGSGYEQYF. The CDR3, as DNA: TGTGCCATCGGAGGATCGGGGTACGAGCAGTACTTC.